The 32 T cell receptor beta chains listed next were all sequenced from one sample in a study of blood T cell repertoires in COVID-19. Here immunoSEQ multiplex PCR was the method, and the copy in TCRdb shows in-frame clones only, minus some. Found here are fewer than 130,000 clones, 70% to 85% of them singletons; the top ten hold about 20%. Specimen: peripheral blood. Receptors originate from a man in his 70s with active or convalescent COVID-19.

This clone was observed a few times. The V call is TRBV5-1, the J call TRBJ2-1, with a weak D call TRBD2 (5 bases). Looked up from germline, CDR1 is SGHRS and CDR2 is YFSETQ. V was clipped by 4 bases and J by 8 bases, with 16 bases between them. The length of the CDR3 is 14 residues. The CDR3 loop reads CASSPRGVSDEQFF. CDR3 nucleotides: TGCGCCAGCAGCCCCCGGGGAGTTAGCGATGAGCAGTTCTTC.

This clone was counted a single time. The J gene is TRBJ2-2, the V gene TRBV6-6, with 10 bases lining up with TRBD2. Germline V lookup: CDR1 MNHNY, CDR2 SVGAGI (reference sequence). The CDR3 has 14 amino acids. J gave up 1 base and V 10 bases, and 3 bases lay outside the gene matches. The CDR3, as DNA: TGTGCCATTAGCGGGGGGCGGAACACCGGGGAGCTGTTTTTT. It translates to CAISGGRNTGELFF.

The V call is TRBV9, the J call TRBJ1-2; no definite D call. Trimming removed 0 bases from V and 4 bases from J, with 13 bases in between. The germline V gene encodes CDR1 SGDLS and CDR2 YYNGEE. The CDR3 has 15 residues. CDR3: CASSVAGRETYGYTF. CDR3 coding DNA: TGTGCCAGCAGCGTAGCAGGTCGGGAGACCTATGGCTACACCTTC.

V gene TRBV27 combines with J gene TRBJ1-2; 8 bases are shared with TRBD1. Germline V CDR1 and CDR2: MNHEY, SMNVEV (reference sequence). J was trimmed by 0 bases and V by 6 bases; bases with no gene match: 6. The CDR3 contains 15 residues. The CDR3 DNA reads as TGTGCCAGCAGCCGGGACAGGAGAGCTAACTATGGCTACACCTTC. The encoded protein is CASSRDRRANYGYTF.

The chain is built from TRBV5-1 and TRBJ2-3; D gene ambiguous. The CDR3 extends over 15 amino acids. V lost 4 bases and J lost 0, with 12 bases in between. CDR1 is SGHRS, CDR2 YFSETQ, per germline. The CDR3 loop reads CASSPIISSTDTQYF. The CDR3 region has the DNA TGCGCCAGCAGCCCTATAATTTCTAGCACAGATACGCAGTATTTT.

The chain employs TRBV11-2 and TRBJ2-3, with 8 bases matching TRBD2. The CDR3 has 16 amino acids. J was trimmed by 6 bases and V by 3 bases; bases with no gene match: 11. Germline CDR1 and CDR2: SGHAT and FQNNGV. The CDR3 sequence is CASSFTGTRGTDTQYF. DNA for the CDR3: TGTGCCAGCAGCTTTACGGGGACTAGAGGGACCGATACGCAGTATTTT.

This chain's CDR3 is CASSPGLWNTEAFF. The CDR3 DNA reads TGTGCCAGCAGTCCAGGGTTGTGGAACACTGAAGCTTTCTTT. The chain has TRBV9 and TRBJ1-1; the D gene is possibly TRBD1 (5 bases). The germline gives CDR1 SGDLS, CDR2 YYNGEE. Trimming left V 5 bases short and J 1 base short, with 12 bases between. The CDR3 has 14 residues.

The gene calls are TRBV5-8 and TRBJ1-2; 7 positions agree with TRBD1. The germline V gene has CDR1 SGHTS and CDR2 YDEGEE. Germline trimming cut 4 bases from V and 8 bases from J; bases unmatched to any gene: 11. There are 14 residues in the CDR3. The CDR3 sequence: CASSPLTGIGGYTF. CDR3 nucleotides: TGTGCCAGCAGCCCCCTGACAGGGATAGGCGGCTACACCTTC.

Remarks on this clone: Other DNA sequences within the sample encode an identical CDR3. DNA for the CDR3: TGCAGTGCCTTTCAGGGGTATGGCTACACCTTC. Translation: CSAFQGYGYTF. This sequence joins TRBV20-1 and TRBJ1-2; the D gene is possibly TRBD1 (6 bases). The CDR3 has 11 residues. Germline V gene lookup returns CDR1 DFQATT and CDR2 SNEGSKA (reference sequence). Trimming took off 6 bases at V and 5 bases at J, with 10 bases between the two ends.

This rearrangement joins TRBV3-1 (or the pseudogene TRBV3-2) to TRBJ2-2; perhaps TRBD2 as D (6 bases). This CDR3 has 15 residues. Germline loops: CDR1 LGHDT, CDR2 YNNKEL (reference sequence). Trimming left V 1 base short and J 5 bases short, with 11 bases between. The CDR3 reads CASSQAGGGTGELFF. The CDR3 coding sequence is TGTGCCAGCAGCCAAGCAGGAGGAGGGACCGGGGAGCTGTTTTTT.

Points on this clone: One end of the junction does not line up with germline, which may come from a read error. V usage is TRBV28 and J usage is TRBJ2-5, with a tentative D call TRBD2 (6 bases). The CDR3 extends over 14 amino acids. CDR1 is MDHEN, CDR2 SYDVKM, per germline. The CDR3: CASGLAGGVETQYF. DNA of the CDR3: TGTGCCAGCGGTTTAGCAGGAGGGGTGGAGACCCAGTACTTC. The full variable domain, with the rest looked up from reference TRBV28 and TRBJ2-5, is DVKVTQSSRYLVKRTGEKVFLECVQDMDHENMFWYRQDPGLGLRLIYFSYDVKMKEKGDIPEGYSVSREKKERFSLILESASTNQTSMYLCASGLAGGVETQYFGPGTRLLVL.

The gene calls are TRBV6-1 and TRBJ1-6; D remains ambiguous. This CDR3 region has 13 residues. V lost 1 base and J 10 bases, leaving 8 bases between the germline ends. CDR1 and CDR2 from the germline V gene are MNHNS and SASEGT. CDR3 coding DNA: TGTGCCAGCAGTGAAGACCGTGGCTCACCCCTCCACTTT. Encoded protein: CASSEDRGSPLHF.

This clone turned up a few times. This sequence joins TRBV5-1 and TRBJ1-4; 11 bases match TRBD1. Germline V gene data show CDR1 as SGHRS and CDR2 as YFSETQ. This CDR3 spans 15 amino acids. With V trimmed by 3 bases and J by 8 bases, 6 bases remained unmatched. CDR3 in DNA: TGCGCCAGCAGCTATGCCGGGACAGGGGGAGAAAAACTGTTTTTT. It encodes CASSYAGTGGEKLFF.

The count of this clone is one. The V and J genes are TRBV11-2 and TRBJ2-3, with 8 bases matching TRBD2. Germline assignment: CDR1 SGHAT and CDR2 FQNNGV. V gave up 0 bases and J gave up 5 bases; unmatched junction bases: 4. This CDR3 spans 15 amino acids. The CDR3 loop is CASSLEAGEGDTQYF. CDR3 DNA sequence: TGTGCCAGCAGCTTAGAAGCGGGAGAGGGAGATACGCAGTATTTT.

The CDR3 sequence is CASSYRGTGELFF. In nucleotides, the CDR3 is TGTGCCAGCAGTTACCGGGGGACCGGGGAGCTGTTTTTT. V gene TRBV6-2 or TRBV6-3 combines with J gene TRBJ2-2; tentatively, D is TRBD2 (6 bases). Germline lookup yields CDR1 MNHEY and CDR2 SVGEGT. The CDR3 has 13 amino acids. The V end was cut by 2 bases, the J end by 5 bases, with 6 bases between.

The gene calls are TRBV2 and TRBJ2-5; D not certain. Germline V gene sequence: CDR1 SNHLY, CDR2 FYNNEI. Trimming left V 5 bases short and J 4 bases short, with 5 bases between. This CDR3 contains 11 residues. The CDR3 DNA reads as TGTGCCAGCAGTACGGTAGAGACCCAGTACTTC. Translated: CASSTVETQYF.

This chain links TRBV10-1 with TRBJ2-3; 8 nucleotides align to TRBD1. The CDR3 is made up of 15 amino acids. Germline lookup yields CDR1 WNHNN and CDR2 SYGVQD (reference sequence). Trimming took 4 bases from V and 1 from J; bases not matched to a gene: 4. Here the CDR3 reads CASSGTTGGTDTQYF. CDR3 in DNA: TGCGCCAGCAGTGGGACGACAGGGGGCACAGATACGCAGTATTTT.

The rearrangement links TRBV15 to TRBJ2-3, with TRBD1 matching 9 bases. CDR3 length: 14 residues. Germline values: CDR1 LNHNV, CDR2 YYDKDF (reference sequence). V was clipped by 5 bases and J by 1 base; unmatched bases: 1. CDR3: CATSRDRGTDTQYF. CDR3 nucleotides: TGTGCCACCAGCCGGGACAGGGGCACAGATACGCAGTATTTT.

This chain joins TRBV28 and TRBJ1-2, with D perhaps matching TRBD1 (6 bases). V dropped 4 bases and J dropped 2 bases, with 8 bases sitting between them. CDR1 is MDHEN, CDR2 SYDVKM, per germline. The CDR3 has 13 amino acids. The CDR3 sequence is CASSSTGNYGYTF. CDR3 in DNA: TGTGCCAGCAGTTCCACAGGGAACTATGGCTACACCTTC.

The chain has TRBV18 and TRBJ1-1; D remains ambiguous. This CDR3 is 13 amino acids long. V shed 1 base and J shed 0 bases, with 3 bases lying between them. Germline lookup yields CDR1 KGHSH and CDR2 LQKENI. This CDR3 is CASSPQLNTEAFF. CDR3 nucleotides: TGTGCCAGCTCACCACAGCTGAACACTGAAGCTTTCTTT.

The gene calls are TRBV25-1 and TRBJ1-2; 7 positions match TRBD1. CDR1 and CDR2 (germline): MGHDK, SYGVNS. The length of the CDR3 is 14 residues. The J segment lost 2 bases and the V segment lost 4 bases, leaving 4 bases of the junction unmatched. CDR3 region: CASSGSGQNYGYTF. The CDR3 DNA reads as TGTGCCAGCAGTGGGTCGGGACAGAACTATGGCTACACCTTC.

This sequence joins TRBV9 and TRBJ2-2; unclear D gene. Germline V gene lookup returns CDR1 SGDLS and CDR2 YYNGEE. The CDR3 has 12 residues. V was shortened by 3 bases and J by 7 bases, with 7 bases between the two germline ends. CDR3 protein: CASSDTDGELFF. As DNA, the CDR3 is TGTGCCAGCAGCGACACCGACGGGGAGCTGTTTTTT. Looking up the rest from reference TRBV9 and TRBJ2-2 gives the full variable domain: DSGVTQTPKHLITATGQRVTLRCSPRSGDLSVYWYQQSLDQGLQFLIQYYNGEERAKGNILERFSAQQFPDLHSELNLSSLELGDSALYFCASSDTDGELFFGEGSRLTVL.

This clone was seen once. The V gene is TRBV19, the J gene TRBJ2-3; possibly TRBD1 for D (6 bases). The CDR3 runs to 14 residues. Germline CDR1 LNHDA, CDR2 SQIVND (reference sequence). The V and J ends lost 3 bases and 5 bases respectively, with 12 bases between them. The CDR3: CASSILGAQDTQYF. CDR3 nucleotide sequence: TGTGCCAGTAGTATCTTGGGGGCGCAAGATACGCAGTATTTT.

This clone came up once. The chain links TRBV29-1 to TRBJ1-1, with D possibly matching TRBD1 (6 bases). This CDR3 is built from 15 residues. Germline CDR1 SQVTM, CDR2 ANQGSEA. Trimming stripped 3 bases from V and 3 bases from J, with 17 bases between. CDR3: CSVDHRAGRDTEAFF. In DNA, the CDR3 is TGCAGCGTTGACCACAGGGCGGGTAGGGACACTGAAGCTTTCTTT. The full variable domain, rest sourced from reference TRBV29-1 and TRBJ1-1, is SAVISQKPSRDICQRGTSLTIQCQVDSQVTMMFWYRQQPGQSLTLIATANQGSEATYESGFVIDKFPISRPNLTFSTLTVSNMSPEDSSIYLCSVDHRAGRDTEAFFGQGTRLTVV.

This clone has just a few counts. The J gene is TRBJ1-4, the V gene TRBV20-1; D not resolved. V was cut by 3 bases and J by 3 bases, with 8 bases left in between. The CDR3 length is 13 residues. Per the germline V gene, CDR1 is DFQATT and CDR2 is SNEGSKA (reference sequence). The CDR3 DNA is TGCAGTGCTAGTGCCAACTCTAATGAAAAACTGTTTTTT. Translating it yields CSASANSNEKLFF.

The gene calls are TRBV9 and TRBJ2-3; TRBD2 might be the D (6 bases). Germline values: CDR1 SGDLS, CDR2 YYNGEE. The CDR3 consists of 14 residues. The V end was cut by 3 bases, the J end by 2 bases, with 10 bases between. CDR3 region: CASSGGTFTDTQYF. As DNA, the CDR3 is TGTGCCAGCAGCGGCGGGACTTTCACAGATACGCAGTATTTT.

The chain uses TRBV2 and TRBJ2-7; D remains unclear. The CDR3 runs to 12 residues. Germline V gene lookup returns CDR1 SNHLY and CDR2 FYNNEI. The V end was cut by 5 bases, the J end by 3 bases, with 8 bases between. CDR3 protein: CASSSTNYEQYF. In nucleotides, the CDR3 is TGTGCCAGCAGTTCGACAAACTACGAGCAGTACTTC.

This clone was counted only a few times. The rearrangement uses TRBV5-1 and TRBJ2-2; 13 nucleotides align to TRBD2. This CDR3 contains 16 residues. J lost 5 bases, V lost 4 bases, and 5 bases had no gene match. CDR1 and CDR2 from the germline V gene are SGHRS and YFSETQ. For the CDR3, the DNA is TGCGCCAGCAGCCCGGGACTAGCGGGAAAAACCGGGGAGCTGTTTTTT. Residues: CASSPGLAGKTGELFF.

The V gene is TRBV6-5, the J gene TRBJ2-3, with 7 positions matching TRBD1. V lost 5 bases and J lost 2; bases outside the gene matches: 7. Germline loops: CDR1 MNHEY, CDR2 SVGAGI. The CDR3 covers 15 residues. The CDR3 sequence: CASSRQGRLTDTQYF. For the CDR3, the DNA is TGTGCCAGCAGTCGACAGGGAAGACTCACAGATACGCAGTATTTT.

The CDR3 is CASSVAAGTGIVSPLHF. CDR3 nucleotides: TGTGCCAGCAGCGTAGCTGCCGGGACAGGGATAGTTTCACCCCTCCACTTT. The chain combines TRBV9 with TRBJ1-6; 9 nucleotides match TRBD1. V lost 0 bases to trimming and J lost 9 bases; unmatched junction nucleotides: 10. Germline values: CDR1 SGDLS, CDR2 YYNGEE. The CDR3 runs 17 residues.

This clone was counted only a few times. The chain uses TRBV9 and TRBJ2-3; 12 bases fit TRBD2. Germline CDR1 is SGDLS and CDR2 is YYNGEE. The trim removed 0 bases at V and 4 bases at J, leaving 0 bases unmatched. This CDR3 comprises 15 residues. CDR3 in DNA: TGTGCCAGCAGCGTAGGACTAGCGGGAGCAGATACGCAGTATTTT. This sequence encodes CASSVGLAGADTQYF.

The DNA of the CDR3 is TGCGCCAGCAGCTTTATGCCCGGGACAGGGGGTTCACCCCTCCACTTT. This gives the protein CASSFMPGTGGSPLHF. V is TRBV5-1 and J is TRBJ1-6, with 11 bases aligning to TRBD1. There are 16 residues in the CDR3. From germline, CDR1 is SGHRS and CDR2 YFSETQ. The trim removed 2 bases at V and 9 bases at J, leaving 7 bases unmatched.